The source of this T cell receptor beta chain is a study of post-analysis software for immune sequencing data. Study-level information: The courses of disease that were included comprised relapsing-remitting, secondary progressive and progressive-relapsing multiple sclerosis.

Prepared libraries of TCR beta cDNA carried unique molecular identifiers. There were about 1 to 10 million T cells, and approximately 500,000 cDNA molecules came from them. TCRdb fed the PCR reads into MiXCR, producing one record per CDR3 protein. The profile shows about 170,000 distinct CDR3 sequences, roughly 30% of them singletons. Overall study results and limits: There were roughly 5 TRBV segments more frequent in patients than controls, and TRBV5-6, TRBV5-1 and TRBV20-1 were among them. Those with multiple sclerosis, the patient group, showed significantly lower normalized Chao1 diversity than controls.

Trimming removed 3 bases from V and 13 bases from J, with 16 bases in between. Per the germline V gene, CDR1 is DFQATT and CDR2 is SNEGSKA (reference sequence). This CDR3 has 12 amino acids. As concerns this clonotype: Antigen unknown.

This clonotype originated in a girl between 10 and 17 years old with multiple sclerosis. This chain uses TRBV20-1 with TRBJ2-1; weak D call: TRBD2 (6 bases). The sequencing input was blood. In DNA, the CDR3 is TGCAGTGCTAGGGAGGGCGGCGCAAATCAGTTCTTC. This codes for CSAREGGANQFF.